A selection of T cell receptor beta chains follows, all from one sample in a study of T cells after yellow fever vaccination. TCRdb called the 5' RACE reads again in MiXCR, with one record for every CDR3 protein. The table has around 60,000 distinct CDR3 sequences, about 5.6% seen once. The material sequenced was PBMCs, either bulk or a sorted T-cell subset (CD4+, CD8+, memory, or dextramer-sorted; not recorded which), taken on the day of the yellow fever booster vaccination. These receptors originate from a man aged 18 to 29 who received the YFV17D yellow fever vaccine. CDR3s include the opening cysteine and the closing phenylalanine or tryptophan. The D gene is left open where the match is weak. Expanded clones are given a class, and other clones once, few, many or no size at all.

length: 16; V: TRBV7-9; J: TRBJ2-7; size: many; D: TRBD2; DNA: TGTGCCAGCAGCCCCCGGGAGGGCCGGGAAACCTACGAGCAGTACTTC; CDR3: CASSPREGRETYEQYF
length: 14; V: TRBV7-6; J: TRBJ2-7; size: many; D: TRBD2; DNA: TGTGCCAGCAGCTCCTTGGCTAGCGGCTACGAGCAGTACTTC; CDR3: CASSSLASGYEQYF
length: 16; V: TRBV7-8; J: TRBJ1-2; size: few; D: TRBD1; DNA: TGTGCCAGCAGCACTGCGACAGGGGGAGATAACTATGGCTACACCTTC; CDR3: CASSTATGGDNYGYTF
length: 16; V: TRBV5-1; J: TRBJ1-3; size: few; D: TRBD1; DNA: TGCGCCAGCAGCTTGGCCGAGTCGGGACAGGGCTACACCATATATTTT; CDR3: CASSLAESGQGYTIYF
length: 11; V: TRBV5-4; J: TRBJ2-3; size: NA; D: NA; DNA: TGTGCCAGCGTCAGGGCAGATACGCAGTATTTT; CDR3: CASVRADTQYF
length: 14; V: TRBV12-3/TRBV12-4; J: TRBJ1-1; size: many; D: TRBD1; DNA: TGTGCCAGCAGCCTGGGACAGGGTGTGGCTGAAGCTTTCTTT; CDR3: CASSLGQGVAEAFF
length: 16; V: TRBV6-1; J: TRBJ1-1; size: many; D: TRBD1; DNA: TGTGCCAGCAGTGGGGACAGGGGAAGTTCCGGCACTGAAGCTTTCTTT; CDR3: CASSGDRGSSGTEAFF
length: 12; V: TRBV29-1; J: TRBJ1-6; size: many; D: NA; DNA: TGCAGCGTTGCCAACGACGATTCACCCCTCCACTTT; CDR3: CSVANDDSPLHF
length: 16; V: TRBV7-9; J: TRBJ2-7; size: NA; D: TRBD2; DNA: TGTGCCAGCAGCCCCACATCAGGGACTAGCATCTACGAGCAGTACTTC; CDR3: CASSPTSGTSIYEQYF
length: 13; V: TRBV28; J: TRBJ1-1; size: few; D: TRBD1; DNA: TGTGCCAGCAGCTGGGGACAGAACTTAGAAGCTTTCTTT; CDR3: CASSWGQNLEAFF
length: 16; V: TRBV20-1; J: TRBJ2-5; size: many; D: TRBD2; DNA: TGCAGTGCTAGAGACCCTCTACTAGCGGGAGAAGAGACCCAGTACTTC; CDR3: CSARDPLLAGEETQYF
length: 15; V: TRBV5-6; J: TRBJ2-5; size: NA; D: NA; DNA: TGTGCCAGCAGCGGGAGGGGGAATTTCCAGGAGACCCAGTACTTC; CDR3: CASSGRGNFQETQYF
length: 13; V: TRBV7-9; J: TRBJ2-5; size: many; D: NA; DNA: TGTGCCAGCAGCTTAAGGATACAAGAGACCCAGTACTTC; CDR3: CASSLRIQETQYF
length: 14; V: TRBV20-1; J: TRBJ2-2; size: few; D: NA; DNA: TGCAGTGCGTGGGACTCTACGAACACCGGGGAGCTGTTTTTT; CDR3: CSAWDSTNTGELFF
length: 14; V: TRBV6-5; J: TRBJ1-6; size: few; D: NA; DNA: TGTGCCAGCAGTTACCGGGGTCCAATTTCACCCCTCCACTTT; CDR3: CASSYRGPISPLHF
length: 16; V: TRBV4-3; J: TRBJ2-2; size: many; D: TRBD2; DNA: TGCGCCAGCAGCCATGAACTAGCGGGGGGCACCGGGGAGCTGTTTTTT; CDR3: CASSHELAGGTGELFF
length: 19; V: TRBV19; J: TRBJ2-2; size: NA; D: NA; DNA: TGTGCCAGTAGTCCCCCTGGGGGCAGGGGCGAAGCGAACACCGGGGAGCTGTTTTTT; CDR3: CASSPPGGRGEANTGELFF
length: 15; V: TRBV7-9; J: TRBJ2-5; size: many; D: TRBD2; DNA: TGTGCCAGCAGCCCCTCGCCGGGGGGGGATGAGACCCAGTACTTC; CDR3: CASSPSPGGDETQYF
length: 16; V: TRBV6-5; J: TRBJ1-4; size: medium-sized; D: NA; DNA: TGTGCCAGCAGTTACCGCTTTAATGGTTTTAATGAAAACCTGTTTTTT; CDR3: CASSYRFNGFNENLFF
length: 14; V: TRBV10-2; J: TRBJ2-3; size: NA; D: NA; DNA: TGCGCCAGCAGTGAGGCAGCGAGCACAGATACGCAGTATTTT; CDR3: CASSEAASTDTQYF
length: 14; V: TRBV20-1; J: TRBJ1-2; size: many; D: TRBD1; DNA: TGCAGTGCTTCACCGGAGGACAGGGTCTTTGGCTACACCTTC; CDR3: CSASPEDRVFGYTF
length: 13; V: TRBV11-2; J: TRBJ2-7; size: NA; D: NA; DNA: TGTGCCAGCAGTCTCCTCGGGGGCTACGAGCAGTACTTC; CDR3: CASSLLGGYEQYF